These 24 T cell receptor beta chains share one sample of origin, sequenced in a study of blood T cell repertoires in COVID-19. TCRdb's copy holds only in-frame clones and misses some; the assay was immunoSEQ multiplex PCR. The data show approximately 170,000 clones, approximately 85% seen once. Source material: peripheral blood. All receptors derive from a man in his fifties or sixties who had recovered from COVID-19.

J is TRBJ1-1 and V is TRBV12-3 or TRBV12-4; D is unclear. The CDR3 length is 12 residues. Trimming pared 3 bases from V and 5 bases from J, leaving 7 bases between. CDR3 protein: CASSFLRTEAFF. CDR3 sequence (DNA): TGTGCCAGCAGTTTTTTGAGGACTGAAGCTTTCTTT.

This chain connects TRBV4-2 to TRBJ2-2; 7 bases are shared with TRBD1. There are 16 residues in the CDR3. Germline trimming cut 1 base from V and 5 bases from J; bases unmatched to any gene: 7. Germline V gene sequence: CDR1 LGHNA, CDR2 YNFKEQ. The CDR3 DNA sequence: TGTGCCAGCAGCCAAGTGGGCAGGGGGAGAACCGGGGAGCTGTTTTTT. Its protein is CASSQVGRGRTGELFF.

The CDR3 nucleotides are TGCGCCAGCAGCCTCGCTCCAGGGGATGAGACCCAGTACTTC. The encoded protein is CASSLAPGDETQYF. This rearrangement joins TRBV5-1 to TRBJ2-5; D might be TRBD1 (6 bases). V was shortened by 4 bases and J by 5 bases, with 15 bases between the two germline ends. This CDR3 contains 14 residues. Per germline, CDR1 SGHRS and CDR2 YFSETQ.

The gene calls are TRBV4-3 and TRBJ1-2; 7 bases are a match to TRBD1. CDR3 length: 13 residues. Trimming removed 1 base from V and 4 bases from J; junction bases left unmatched: 0. Per germline, CDR1 LGHNA and CDR2 YSLEER. CDR3 sequence: CASSQAGGYGYTF. CDR3 nucleotide sequence: TGCGCCAGCAGCCAAGCAGGGGGCTATGGCTACACCTTC.

The rearrangement links TRBV2 to TRBJ1-2, with 8 bases aligning to TRBD1. The trim removed 3 bases at V and 6 bases at J, leaving 6 bases unmatched. Germline V gives CDR1 SNHLY, CDR2 FYNNEI. There are 14 residues in the CDR3. The chain's CDR3 is CASSEQGALDGYTF. As DNA, the CDR3 is TGTGCCAGCAGTGAGCAGGGGGCGTTGGATGGCTACACCTTC.

The chain is built from TRBV11-2 and TRBJ2-6; weak D call: TRBD2 (7 bases). The CDR3 extends over 17 amino acids. V gave up 2 bases and J gave up 0 bases, with 11 bases separating them. The V gene's germline CDR1 is SGHAT and CDR2 FQNNGV. CDR3 amino acids: CASSLRGAYSGANVLTF. The DNA of the CDR3 is TGTGCCAGCAGCTTACGGGGGGCCTACTCTGGGGCCAACGTCCTGACTTTC.

This clone was picked up a small number of times. One end of the junction is discordant with germline, which a read error may explain. This chain's CDR3 is CASSLGQNQPQHF. The CDR3 DNA sequence: TGTGCTAGCAGCTTAGGACAGAATCAGCCCCAGCATTTT. The rearrangement uses TRBV7-7 and TRBJ1-5, with D perhaps matching TRBD1 (6 bases). CDR1 and CDR2 from the germline V gene are SSHAT and FNYEAQ (reference sequence). CDR3 size: 13 residues.

This clone showed up just once. The J gene is TRBJ2-1, the V gene TRBV18, with 9 nucleotides matching TRBD2. CDR3 size: 16 residues. Germline trimming cut 2 bases from V and 3 bases from J; bases unmatched to any gene: 5. In germline, CDR1 is KGHSH, CDR2 LQKENI. CDR3 sequence: CASSPGLAGFYNEQFF. The DNA of the CDR3 is TGTGCCAGCTCACCAGGGCTAGCGGGGTTCTACAATGAGCAGTTCTTC.

This chain connects TRBV5-1 to TRBJ2-1, with 9 bases fitting TRBD2. The germline V gene encodes CDR1 SGHRS and CDR2 YFSETQ. This CDR3 region has 15 residues. Trimming took 6 bases from V and 7 from J; bases not matched to a gene: 11. The DNA of the CDR3 is TGCGCCAGCACCCCCCGTGCGGGGGGGCCTAATGAGCAGTTCTTC. Protein product: CASTPRAGGPNEQFF.

The rearrangement joins TRBV3-1 (or the pseudogene TRBV3-2) to TRBJ2-3; D gene ambiguous. V was shortened by 1 base and J by 2 bases, with 16 bases between the two germline ends. The CDR3 runs 17 residues. Per germline, CDR1 LGHDT and CDR2 YNNKEL (reference sequence). The CDR3, as DNA: TGTGCCAGCAGCCAAGGGGCAGGCAATTCCGACACAGATACGCAGTATTTT. Its translation: CASSQGAGNSDTDTQYF.

V gene TRBV19 combines with J gene TRBJ1-2; a possible D gene is TRBD1 (6 bases). CDR1 LNHDA and CDR2 SQIVND come from the germline V gene (reference sequence). The CDR3 loop spans 13 amino acids. Trimming cost V 2 bases and J 8 bases, with 12 bases left between them. This CDR3 reads CASSIMQGNGYTF. In DNA, the CDR3 is TGTGCCAGTAGTATAATGCAGGGGAACGGCTACACCTTC.

The V call is TRBV6-6, the J call TRBJ2-1; weak D call: TRBD1 (8 bases). The CDR3 has 15 residues. Deletions cut 6 bases from V and 6 bases from J, with 18 bases between. Germline values: CDR1 MNHNY, CDR2 SVGAGI (reference sequence). The CDR3 nucleotides are TGTGCCAGCAGCTCCGGACAGGGAGGGGGCAATGAGCAGTTCTTC. Protein product: CASSSGQGGGNEQFF.

This clone appeared a few times. The sample carries other DNA sequences with the same CDR3. The chain links TRBV18 to TRBJ2-7; weak D call: TRBD2 (6 bases). CDR1 and CDR2 from the germline V gene are KGHSH and LQKENI. The CDR3 has 13 residues. V shed 3 bases and J shed 6 bases, with 12 bases lying between them. The CDR3 region has the DNA TGTGCCAGCTCACCTCCACAGGAGGGCGAGCAGTACTTC. This sequence encodes CASSPPQEGEQYF.

The V and J genes are TRBV16 and TRBJ2-2; tentative D call: TRBD1 (5 bases). V lost 3 bases and J lost 4, with 15 bases in between. Germline CDR1 is KGHSY and CDR2 is FQNENV. This CDR3 region has 16 residues. The CDR3 DNA reads TGTGCCAGCAGCCAGTCGTCAGGGCTTGGCACCGGGGAGCTGTTTTTT. It is translated as CASSQSSGLGTGELFF.

V and J are TRBV10-3 and TRBJ2-3; possible D gene TRBD2, 7 bases. The germline V gene encodes CDR1 ENHRY and CDR2 SYGVKD. With 10 bases removed from V and 4 bases from J, the gap between germline ends came to 18 bases. This CDR3 is built from 14 residues. The CDR3: CATGERGGPDTQYF. CDR3 DNA: TGTGCCACGGGGGAGAGGGGGGGGCCAGATACGCAGTATTTT.

This clone was seen a single time. The rearrangement links TRBV19 to TRBJ1-6; D not certain. The CDR3 contains 13 residues. The V gene lost 5 bases and the J gene lost 10 bases, with 12 bases spanning the gap. The germline V gene has CDR1 LNHDA and CDR2 SQIVND (reference sequence). The CDR3 DNA sequence: TGTGCCAGTAGTCCTCGTCCTGAGTCACCCCTCCACTTT. The encoded protein is CASSPRPESPLHF.

In DNA form, the CDR3 reads TGTGCCAGCAGCCCAAGGACAGGTCCCTACGAGCAGTACTTC. It is translated as CASSPRTGPYEQYF. V and J are TRBV2 and TRBJ2-7, with 7 positions matching TRBD1. The junction had 7 bases not matched to a gene; V was cut back by 6 bases and J by 2 bases. CDR1 and CDR2 (germline): SNHLY, FYNNEI. This CDR3 spans 14 amino acids.

The chain couples TRBV7-9 to TRBJ2-5; 11 bases fit TRBD2. This CDR3 comprises 18 residues. With 5 bases clipped from V and 0 bases from J, the junction kept 11 bases outside the gene matches. Germline V CDR1 and CDR2: SEHNR, FQNEAQ (reference sequence). CDR3: CASSPWLAGGLYQETQYF. DNA for the CDR3: TGTGCCAGCAGCCCCTGGCTAGCGGGGGGCCTGTACCAAGAGACCCAGTACTTC. The full variable domain, its missing parts supplied by reference TRBV7-9 and TRBJ2-5, is DTGVSQNPRHKITKRGQNVTFRCDPISEHNRLYWYRQTLGQGPEFLTYFQNEAQLEKSRLLSDRFSAERPKGSFSTLEIQRTEQGDSAMYLCASSPWLAGGLYQETQYFGPGTRLLVL.

The chain carries TRBV6-1 and TRBJ1-1; D is possibly TRBD1 (5 bases). The germline CDR1 and CDR2 sequences are MNHNS and SASEGT. This CDR3 region has 14 residues. The V end was cut by 3 bases, the J end by 1 base, with 9 bases between. The CDR3 region is CASSDQGGNTEAFF. CDR3 nucleotide sequence: TGTGCCAGCAGTGACCAGGGAGGGAACACTGAAGCTTTCTTT.

This chain connects TRBV12-5 to TRBJ1-3; D uncertain. Germline CDR1 LGHNT, CDR2 FRNRAP. This CDR3 comprises 13 residues. V dropped 6 bases and J dropped 0 bases, with 6 bases sitting between them. The CDR3 nucleotides read TGTGCTAGTGGGACAATCTCTGGAAACACCATATATTTT. It is translated as CASGTISGNTIYF.

The V gene is TRBV7-2, the J gene TRBJ1-4; D not certain. CDR3 length: 15 amino acids. Per the germline V gene, CDR1 is SGHTA and CDR2 is FQGNSA. Deletions cut 1 base from V and 7 bases from J, with 13 bases between. The CDR3 spells CASSLDLGGSEKLFF. The CDR3 coding sequence is TGTGCCAGCAGCTTAGATCTGGGAGGCAGTGAAAAACTGTTTTTT.

J is TRBJ1-1 and V is TRBV7-2; D is uncertain. CDR1 is SGHTA and CDR2 is FQGNSA in the germline V gene. V gave up 5 bases and J gave up 0 bases, with 16 bases separating them. This CDR3 comprises 16 residues. The CDR3 region has the DNA TGTGCCAGCAGCCCCTCCTACCCGAGCATGAACACTGAAGCTTTCTTT. Its translation: CASSPSYPSMNTEAFF. The entire variable domain, with the rest obtained from reference TRBV7-2 and TRBJ1-1, is as follows: GAGVSQSPSNKVTEKGKDVELRCDPISGHTALYWYRQSLGQGLEFLIYFQGNSAPDKSGLPSDRFSAERTGGSVSTLTIQRTQQEDSAVYLCASSPSYPSMNTEAFFGQGTRLTVV.

This clone was observed a handful of times. The chain carries TRBV7-9 and TRBJ2-7, with TRBD1 matching over 8 bases. The CDR3 length is 15 residues. CDR1 is SEHNR and CDR2 is FQNEAQ in the germline V gene (reference sequence). Trimming cost V 8 bases and J 5 bases; bases outside gene matches: 14. As DNA, the CDR3 is TGTGCCAGCGTTAATAGGACAGGGAGTTTTGACGAGCAGTACTTC. This sequence encodes CASVNRTGSFDEQYF.

The chain uses TRBV10-2 and TRBJ2-3; 12 positions agree with TRBD2. Germline V CDR1 and CDR2: WSHSY, SAAADI. The CDR3 has 16 residues. Trimming cost V 6 bases and J 2 bases; bases outside gene matches: 6. For the CDR3, the DNA is TGCGCCAGCAGCTTCGGACTAGCGGGGTTCACAGATACGCAGTATTTT. Protein: CASSFGLAGFTDTQYF.